This T cell receptor beta chain originates from a study of shared clonotypes between healthy human individuals. Only one count was recorded for this clone. Germline CDR1 SEHNR, CDR2 FQNEAQ (reference sequence). V lost 5 bases and J 2 bases, leaving 13 bases between the germline ends. The CDR3 runs 14 residues. Per the authors' pipeline: Filtering differed because ImmunoSEQ produced junction-only sequences that carried no quality scores. Here immunoSEQ multiplex PCR was the method, and the copy in TCRdb shows in-frame clones only, minus some. The DNA gave D and trimming, while V, J and clone size come from that table. The sample has about 590,000 clones, 95% seen once. Only CD45RO-negative cells positively selected for CCR7 counted as naive CD8 cells, so terminally differentiated effector memory CD45RA+ cells were excluded.

The source is a woman in her 30s in good health. The chain carries TRBV7-9 and TRBJ2-7; D gene unclear. What was sequenced was naive CD8+ T cells sorted from blood. This CDR3 is CASSPALITYEQYF. In nucleotides, the CDR3 is TGTGCCAGCAGCCCCGCCCTTATAACCTACGAGCAGTACTTC.